The clone carrying this TCR beta chain was recorded many times. Its antigen is not known. TCRdb re-analysed the RT-PCR reads in MiXCR, keeping a single row per CDR3 protein. The sample carries 700,000 to 800,000 distinct CDR3 sequences, less than 20% recorded once. The source of the sample is a study of response to subunit inactivated influenza vaccine. The CDR3 runs to 14 residues. Trimming cost V 1 base and J 1 base, with 9 bases left between them. Germline V gene sequence: CDR1 DFQATT, CDR2 SNEGSKA (reference sequence). Findings and caveats of the study: Few additional T cells are recruited per seasonal influenza vaccination, authors suggested.

The clonotype was recovered from a man aged 50 or older who received an inactivated influenza vaccine. The starting material was PBMCs from blood, obtained more than 4 days after vaccination. This chain joins TRBV20-1 and TRBJ2-3; D remains unclear. The DNA for the CDR3 is TGCAGTGCTAGAGTTGCGACGGGCACAGATACGCAGTATTTT. Its protein is CSARVATGTDTQYF.